The clone carrying this T cell receptor (beta chain) was found a few times. Criteria for exclusion of patients were uncontrolled infection, other autoimmune disease, pregnancy or lactation. The authors obtained PBMCs from around 11 ml of fresh peripheral blood. This entry is derived from a study of T cells in Graves' hyperthyroidism and ophthalmopathy. From RNA transcripts, TCR beta CDR3 regions were amplified. Initially, a first-round RT-PCR of the TCR CDR3 employed the HTBI primer set. Each CDR3 protein gets one entry after TCRdb re-called the multiplex PCR reads with MiXCR. The sample has 340,000 or so distinct CDR3 sequences, around a sixth seen once. The CDR3 is made up of 15 amino acids. Germline CDR1 KGHSH, CDR2 LQKENI. V shed 3 bases and J shed 3 bases, with 14 bases lying between them.

Sequencing was carried out using blood. V is TRBV18 and J is TRBJ2-5; D might be TRBD1 (6 bases). The TCR was taken from a man younger than 40 with Graves' hyperthyroidism. The chain's CDR3 is CASSPDRWGEETQYF. CDR3 in DNA: TGTGCCAGCTCACCCGACAGGTGGGGAGAAGAGACCCAGTACTTC.